A selection of T cell receptor beta chains follows, all from one sample in a study of blood T cell repertoires in COVID-19. Sequencing used immunoSEQ multiplex PCR; TCRdb keeps in-frame clones, though not all of them. This sample has just over 90,000 clones; roughly nine tenths occur once, and the top ten carry roughly 1.5%. The specimen sequenced was peripheral blood. The receptors were sampled from a human donor with active COVID-19. The donor label of this sample is uncertain. Both conserved end residues are part of each CDR3. The D gene is left open where the match is weak. Size values are once, few and many counts, or a class for expanded clones, and some rows have none.

CDR3 DNA | CDR3 protein | D gene | J gene | V gene | clone size | CDR3 length
TGTGCCAGCAGGGAGGACGCAACTAATGAAAAACTGTTTTTT | CASREDATNEKLFF | - | TRBJ1-4 | TRBV7-7 | - | 14
TGTGCTAGCAGCCTAGATAGCGGGGCTCACAATGAGCAGTTCTTC | CASSLDSGAHNEQFF | TRBD2 | TRBJ2-1 | TRBV7-7 | - | 15
TGCAGCGTGCGGACAGGAACCTACGAGCAGTACTTC | CSVRTGTYEQYF | TRBD1 | TRBJ2-7 | TRBV29-1 | - | 12
TGTGCCAGCAGCCAAGGGGGGGCTGGAAACACCATATATTTT | CASSQGGAGNTIYF | - | TRBJ1-3 | TRBV3-1/TRBV3-2 | - | 14
TGTGCCAGTAGTATGGTCGGGAGCTCCTACGAGCAGTACTTC | CASSMVGSSYEQYF | - | TRBJ2-7 | TRBV19 | - | 14
TGTGCCAGCAGTTCCGCCTTAGGGACAGGGGGCAGGGAGCAGTACTTC | CASSSALGTGGREQYF | TRBD1 | TRBJ2-7 | TRBV6-5 | once | 16
TGTGCCAGCAGCCAGGACAGGGTTGAAGAAAAACTGTTTTTT | CASSQDRVEEKLFF | TRBD1 | TRBJ1-4 | TRBV7-6 | - | 14
TGCGCCAGCAGCCTGAATCAGGGAGGTGGGGCCAACGTCCTGACTTTC | CASSLNQGGGANVLTF | - | TRBJ2-6 | TRBV5-1 | - | 16
TGTGCCAGCAGTCCCCTTTTAGCGGGGGCCTACGAGCAGTACTTC | CASSPLLAGAYEQYF | TRBD2 | TRBJ2-7 | TRBV6-2/TRBV6-3 | - | 15
TGCGCCAGCAGCTTCGGGGACAGGACCTCTGGAAACACCATATATTTT | CASSFGDRTSGNTIYF | TRBD1 | TRBJ1-3 | TRBV5-1 | - | 16
TGCGCCAGCAGCCAAGATCGGTTTGTCCAGCCCCAGCATTTT | CASSQDRFVQPQHF | - | TRBJ1-5 | TRBV4-3 | - | 14
TGCGCCAGCACCCCGGACAGGGTCCCCCACGAGCAGTACTTC | CASTPDRVPHEQYF | TRBD1 | TRBJ2-7 | TRBV5-1 | - | 14
TGTGCCACCAACCAGGGTAGTGATGAAAAACTGTTTTTT | CATNQGSDEKLFF | - | TRBJ1-4 | TRBV15 | once | 13
TGTGCCAGCTCACCAACGGGACAGGGCTATACTGAAGCTTTCTTT | CASSPTGQGYTEAFF | TRBD1 | TRBJ1-1 | TRBV18 | - | 15
TGTGCCAGCAGCCCCTCAGCGGGGTGGGCTGGCGTGGAGCTGTTTTTT | CASSPSAGWAGVELFF | TRBD2 | TRBJ2-2 | TRBV5-5 | - | 16
TGTGCCAGCAGCCAAGAGAAAAGTTACGAGCAGTACTTC | CASSQEKSYEQYF | - | TRBJ2-7 | TRBV11-2 | - | 13
TGCGCCAGCAGCTTTGGGACAGGGGATAATTCACCCCTCCACTTT | CASSFGTGDNSPLHF | TRBD1 | TRBJ1-6 | TRBV5-1 | - | 15
TGCGCCAGCAGCGGGAGACAAAGCACAGATACGCAGTATTTT | CASSGRQSTDTQYF | - | TRBJ2-3 | TRBV5-1 | - | 14
TGCAGCGTGTTAGGGGTTTATGAAGGTGGCTACACCTTC | CSVLGVYEGGYTF | - | TRBJ1-2 | TRBV29-1 | - | 13
TGTGCCAGCAGTTTGACTAGCGGGGGGAACACCTACGAGCAGTACTTC | CASSLTSGGNTYEQYF | TRBD2 | TRBJ2-7 | TRBV6-2/TRBV6-3 | - | 16
TGTGCCAGCAGCTTACGCCTTTACCAATCCTCTAGCAATTCACCCCTCCACTTT | CASSLRLYQSSSNSPLHF | - | TRBJ1-6 | TRBV7-8 | - | 18
TGCGCCAGCAGTGAGGGTGGAAGCCCTGAGGACACAGATACGCAGTATTTT | CASSEGGSPEDTDTQYF | - | TRBJ2-3 | TRBV10-1 | once | 17
TGTGCCAGCAGCGTAGCAACGGGGGGCACTGGAAACACCATATATTTT | CASSVATGGTGNTIYF | - | TRBJ1-3 | TRBV9 | - | 16
TGTGCCAGCAGTTATAGCGTTTCTTACAATGAGCAGTTCTTC | CASSYSVSYNEQFF | - | TRBJ2-1 | TRBV6-1 | - | 14
TGTGCCAGCAGTTCTCCTGGACAGGGAAAAGCTTTCTTT | CASSSPGQGKAFF | TRBD1 | TRBJ1-1 | TRBV12-3/TRBV12-4 | - | 13
TGTGCCAGCAGCTCTCGGGGGTCCTCCTACAATGAGCAGTTCTTC | CASSSRGSSYNEQFF | - | TRBJ2-1 | TRBV7-2 | - | 15
TGCGCCAGCAGCCAAGTTGGGACAGGAAGTTACAATGAGCAGTTCTTC | CASSQVGTGSYNEQFF | TRBD1 | TRBJ2-1 | TRBV4-1 | - | 16
TGCGCCAGCAGCCAAGTCCGGGGTAGTTTGAGCACAGATACGCAGTATTTT | CASSQVRGSLSTDTQYF | - | TRBJ2-3 | TRBV4-3 | - | 17
TGTGCCAGCAGCTTAAGGGTGGGGCTAAGCTCTGGGGCCAACGTCCTGACTTTC | CASSLRVGLSSGANVLTF | - | TRBJ2-6 | TRBV7-3 | - | 18
TGCGCCAGCAGCTTGGCCCCGGGAGGGTCCATCTCTGGAAACACCATATATTTT | CASSLAPGGSISGNTIYF | - | TRBJ1-3 | TRBV5-1 | - | 18
TGTGCCAGCAGCGTTAGGGGACTAGCGGGGGGGTTGGTAGATACGCAGTATTTT | CASSVRGLAGGLVDTQYF | TRBD2 | TRBJ2-3 | TRBV9 | - | 18
TGTGCCAGTAGTATATGGGGACAGGGGAATCAGCCCCAGCATTTT | CASSIWGQGNQPQHF | TRBD1 | TRBJ1-5 | TRBV19 | - | 15
TGTGCCAGCAGCTCCGGACAGGGCACTAATGAAAAACTGTTTTTT | CASSSGQGTNEKLFF | TRBD1 | TRBJ1-4 | TRBV7-9 | - | 15
TGTGCCAGCAGCCGGGACACCCAGGCAGAAAAACTGTTTTTT | CASSRDTQAEKLFF | - | TRBJ1-4 | TRBV7-2 | - | 14
TGTGCCGTCCGTAGCCGGCGCACAGATACGCAGTATTTT | CAVRSRRTDTQYF | - | TRBJ2-3 | TRBV6-5 | - | 13
TGTGCCACCACCCCGACTAGCGGCAATGAGCAGTTCTTC | CATTPTSGNEQFF | TRBD2 | TRBJ2-1 | TRBV2 | - | 13
TGTGCCAGCAGCGTAAACCGGGACAAAAACACCGGGGAGCTGTTTTTT | CASSVNRDKNTGELFF | - | TRBJ2-2 | TRBV9 | - | 16
TGTGCCAGCAGCGTAGCTGCAGGGGGCCGTGAAGCTTTCTTT | CASSVAAGGREAFF | TRBD1 | TRBJ1-1 | TRBV9 | - | 14
TGTGCCAGCAGCCCAGATGGGGGGGCGCAAGGGGAGCTGTTTTTT | CASSPDGGAQGELFF | - | TRBJ2-2 | TRBV7-9 | - | 15
TGTGCCTGGATTCCGGGGGGCGTCTCCTACGAGCAGTACTTC | CAWIPGGVSYEQYF | - | TRBJ2-7 | TRBV30 | - | 14
TGTGCCAGCAGCCTAGCGGGGGTGAAACCCCAAGAGACCCAGTACTTC | CASSLAGVKPQETQYF | TRBD2 | TRBJ2-5 | TRBV14 | - | 16
TGTGCCAGCAGCCGAGGACAGTCCGATCCACTGAATGAGCAGTTCTTC | CASSRGQSDPLNEQFF | - | TRBJ2-1 | TRBV27 | once | 16
TGTGCCAGCAACCCGGGACTAGCGGGGGGGCAGTATTTT | CASNPGLAGGQYF | TRBD2 | TRBJ2-3 | TRBV12-3/TRBV12-4 | - | 13
TGTGCCAGCCAACGGGGGGGCGGTCAGCCCCAGCATTTT | CASQRGGGQPQHF | - | TRBJ1-5 | TRBV6-5 | - | 13
TGTGCCGGGAGAGAACAGGGGACGTTCGACGAGCAGTACTTC | CAGREQGTFDEQYF | TRBD1 | TRBJ2-7 | TRBV5-8 | - | 14
TGTGCCAGCAGCGGTACGGAGAACTATGGCTACACCTTC | CASSGTENYGYTF | - | TRBJ1-2 | TRBV5-6 | - | 13
TGTGCCAGCAGCATGACTCAGTACAATGAGCAGTTCTTC | CASSMTQYNEQFF | - | TRBJ2-1 | TRBV12-3/TRBV12-4 | - | 13
TGCGCCAGCAGCCAAGGAGGGGGCGCTAATAATTCACCCCTCCACTTT | CASSQGGGANNSPLHF | TRBD1 | TRBJ1-6 | TRBV4-3 | - | 16
TGTGCCAGCAGCTTACACACAGGGGGACGGACCGGGGAGCTGTTTTTT | CASSLHTGGRTGELFF | TRBD1 | TRBJ2-2 | TRBV5-6 | - | 16
TGTGCCAGCAGCTTAGTCGTCGCATGGTGGGGGGGCACAGATACGCAGTATTTT | CASSLVVAWWGGTDTQYF | - | TRBJ2-3 | TRBV7-2 | - | 18
TGCGCCAGCAGCCAAGACGAAACAGGATTTTTGGGTGGCTACACCTTC | CASSQDETGFLGGYTF | - | TRBJ1-2 | TRBV4-3 | - | 16
TGTGCCTGGCACCTCCCGGGGAACCTTACAAAAGGCAATGAGCAGTTCTTC | CAWHLPGNLTKGNEQFF | - | TRBJ2-1 | TRBV30 | - | 17
TGTGCCAGCAGCCCTTGGGACAGGAGGCGTAACTATGGCTACACCTTC | CASSPWDRRRNYGYTF | TRBD1 | TRBJ1-2 | TRBV11-2 | - | 16
TGTGCCAGCAGCCAAGGGTCGGGGAGGCAGCCCCAGCATTTT | CASSQGSGRQPQHF | - | TRBJ1-5 | TRBV3-1/TRBV3-2 | - | 14
TGTGCCATCAGTGAGGGCAGGGTCGATGGAAACACCATATATTTT | CAISEGRVDGNTIYF | - | TRBJ1-3 | TRBV10-3 | - | 15